The 13 T cell receptor beta chains listed next were all sequenced from one sample in a study of T cells after yellow fever vaccination. TCRdb re-analysed the 5' RACE reads in MiXCR, keeping a single row per CDR3 protein. The sample yields under 80,000 distinct CDR3 sequences, 7.4% seen once. Specimen: CD8+ T cells sorted from PBMCs, collected 15 days after the yellow fever booster vaccination. The receptor source for this set is a man aged 25-45 years who received the YFV17D yellow fever vaccine.

This clonotype was recorded many times. The chain uses TRBV3-1 and TRBJ1-2, with a possible D match to TRBD1 (6 bases). The V gene lost 3 bases and the J gene lost 2 bases, with 10 bases spanning the gap. The germline V gene encodes CDR1 LGHDT and CDR2 YNNKEL (reference sequence). This CDR3 is 14 amino acids long. CDR3 sequence: CASSQPQGNYGYTF. Written as DNA, the CDR3 is TGTGCCAGCAGCCAGCCCCAGGGGAACTATGGCTACACCTTC.

This clonotype has at least ten counts. The chain recombines TRBV11-2 with TRBJ2-5; TRBD1 agrees at 8 bases. The junction had 6 bases not matched to a gene; V was cut back by 5 bases and J by 1 base. Germline V lookup: CDR1 SGHAT, CDR2 FQNNGV. This CDR3 spans 15 amino acids. In nucleotides, the CDR3 is TGTGCCAGCAGCCCCACAGGGGGTTTCCAAGAGACCCAGTACTTC. Its translation is CASSPTGGFQETQYF. The entire variable domain, with the rest obtained from reference TRBV11-2 and TRBJ2-5, is as follows: EAGVAQSPRYKIIEKRQSVAFWCNPISGHATLYWYQQILGQGPKLLIQFQNNGVVDDSQLPKDRFSAERLKGVDSTLKIQPAKLEDSAVYLCASSPTGGFQETQYFGPGTRLLVL.

This clonotype was counted at least ten times. The chain links TRBV5-5 to TRBJ2-5; D remains ambiguous. This CDR3 region has 12 residues. The V gene lost 4 bases and the J gene lost 5 bases, with 9 bases spanning the gap. CDR1 and CDR2 (germline): SGHKS, YYEKEE (reference sequence). The CDR3 nucleotides read TGTGCCAGCAGCCCCGACGGGGAGACCCAGTACTTC. Amino acid sequence: CASSPDGETQYF.

There are a few counts of this clonotype. The chain recombines TRBV7-9 with TRBJ2-5; no clear D gene. The CDR3 is 12 amino acids. Germline V gives CDR1 SEHNR, CDR2 FQNEAQ (reference sequence). V dropped 4 bases and J dropped 1 base, with 4 bases sitting between them. The CDR3 spells CASSSPQETQYF. CDR3 sequence (DNA): TGTGCCAGCAGCTCCCCCCAAGAGACCCAGTACTTC.

The CDR3 DNA reads TGTGCCATCAGTGAAGGGACAGGGGGGGACTACGAGCAGTACTTC. Residues: CAISEGTGGDYEQYF. V is TRBV10-3 and J is TRBJ2-7, with 11 bases matching TRBD1. V lost 3 bases to trimming and J lost 3 bases; unmatched junction nucleotides: 4. The CDR3 has 15 residues. CDR1 ENHRY and CDR2 SYGVKD come from the germline V gene.

This clonotype appeared many times. The chain joins TRBV7-9 to TRBJ2-1; 10 nucleotides align to TRBD2. Germline lookup yields CDR1 SEHNR and CDR2 FQNEAQ (reference sequence). The V segment lost 5 bases and the J segment 9 bases; nucleotides outside the gene matches: 7. The CDR3 is made up of 14 amino acids. DNA for the CDR3: TGTGCCAGCAGCCGAGCGGGAGGGCCTCTTGAGCAGTTCTTC. This sequence encodes CASSRAGGPLEQFF. The complete variable domain, with remaining parts taken from reference TRBV7-9 and TRBJ2-1, reads DTGVSQNPRHKITKRGQNVTFRCDPISEHNRLYWYRQTLGQGPEFLTYFQNEAQLEKSRLLSDRFSAERPKGSFSTLEIQRTEQGDSAMYLCASSRAGGPLEQFFGPGTRLTVL.

This clonotype has ten or more counts. The V and J genes are TRBV28 and TRBJ2-6; perhaps TRBD1 as D (6 bases). V shed 5 bases and J shed 0 bases, with 17 bases lying between them. Germline lookup yields CDR1 MDHEN and CDR2 SYDVKM. This CDR3 has 18 residues. The CDR3 DNA reads TGTGCCAGCAGTCTCCTTCGCCTAGGGGGCTCTGGGGCCAACGTCCTGACTTTC. It encodes CASSLLRLGGSGANVLTF.

This clonotype was detected ten times or more. J is TRBJ2-5 and V is TRBV6-2 or TRBV6-3; TRBD2 is a possible D gene (6 bases). Germline V CDR1 and CDR2: MNHEY, SVGEGT. The V gene lost 2 bases and the J gene lost 4 bases, with 8 bases spanning the gap. There are 13 residues in the CDR3. CDR3 sequence (DNA): TGTGCCAGCAGTTACAGCGGGCGAGAGACCCAGTACTTC. Its protein product is CASSYSGRETQYF.

Note on this clonotype: This may be a read error: a much more frequent sequence differs by one nucleotide. V gene TRBV7-9 combines with J gene TRBJ1-4; D unresolved. The CDR3 is made up of 15 amino acids. Germline V gene lookup returns CDR1 SEHNR and CDR2 FQNEAQ (reference sequence). V lost 4 bases and J 7 bases, leaving 16 bases between the germline ends. In DNA, the CDR3 is TGTGCCAGCAGCTCCACGAGAGGGAGTGGTGAAAAACTGTTTTTT. Protein: CASSSTRGSGEKLFF.

In its sample, this clonotype was seen many times. CDR3 DNA: TGTGCCAGCAGTTTGGGGGGCTATTACAATGAGCAGTTCTTC. It specifies CASSLGGYYNEQFF. This sequence joins TRBV12-3 or TRBV12-4 and TRBJ2-1; TRBD1 or TRBD2 may be the D gene (6 bases each). This CDR3 contains 14 residues. V shed 3 bases and J shed 4 bases, with 10 bases lying between them.

This clonotype was recorded many times. The J gene is TRBJ2-2, the V gene TRBV10-3; possibly TRBD2 for D (5 bases). The CDR3 runs 15 residues. V was clipped by 3 bases and J by 5 bases, with 13 bases between them. Germline CDR1 is ENHRY and CDR2 is SYGVKD. This CDR3 is CAISDFLTGTGELFF. CDR3 coding DNA: TGTGCCATCAGTGATTTCTTAACGGGGACCGGGGAGCTGTTTTTT.

This clonotype showed up many times. V and J are TRBV10-2 and TRBJ2-2; D is undetermined. V dropped 3 bases and J dropped 2 bases, with 7 bases sitting between them. The CDR3 spans 14 residues. Germline V gene lookup returns CDR1 WSHSY and CDR2 SAAADI. CDR3 bases: TGCGCCAGCAGTGACAGCCTTAACACCGGGGAGCTGTTTTTT. Its protein is CASSDSLNTGELFF.

This clonotype has a count of ten or more. The J gene is TRBJ1-1, the V gene TRBV20-1; D might be TRBD1 (6 bases). V dropped 0 bases and J dropped 0 bases, with 11 bases sitting between them. CDR3 length equals 15 residues. Per the germline V gene, CDR1 is DFQATT and CDR2 is SNEGSKA (reference sequence). This CDR3 reads CSARDQGQLNTEAFF. In nucleotides, the CDR3 is TGCAGTGCTAGAGATCAAGGACAGCTGAACACTGAAGCTTTCTTT.